This T cell receptor beta chain came from a study of blood T cell repertoires in COVID-19 (dated by TCRdb to about 2020). About the study as a whole: Samples from collaborators originated in the United States, Italy and Spain and spanned both the acute and convalescent phases of COVID-19. The material from the prospective study consisted of cDNA or gDNA derived from T cells, B-cell-depleted T cells, or PBMCs. Deeply sampled blood TCRbeta repertoires from subjects exposed to, actively infected with, or recovered from COVID-19 were included in the dataset. The repertoires were released in a freely available public database meant as a resource for research on the immune response to SARS-CoV-2. Samples came from the ongoing ImmuneRACE study (first 160 participants) plus 1,254 subjects from 6 global collaborators. Nearly every sample came with metadata listing a de-identified subject ID, COVID-19 status, age in years and sex. HLA class I and class II types, where available, came from metadata supplied by the sample provider rather than from assay-based typing.

The collaborating institutions used their own protocols to collect whole blood in K2EDTA tubes. For TCRbeta analysis, collaborators shipped samples in one of three forms: frozen whole blood, isolated PBMCs, or DNA extracted from either of those sample types. TCRbeta CDR3 regions were amplified from genomic DNA using the immunoSEQ Assay, a bias-controlled multiplex PCR. As for the authors' bioinformatics: The number of nucleated cells in each sample was estimated from the amplification of reference gene primers within the assay. To quantify the absolute abundance of each unique TCRbeta CDR3 rearrangement, sequence reads were collapsed and filtered. Productive Simpson clonality was computed per sample as the square root of Simpson's diversity index over productive rearrangements. The clones in this table, taken by TCRdb from immuneACCESS, are in-frame only. Not every clone is retained; where verified, under half of the shortfall comes from an unresolved V gene, and the cause of the rest is unknown. That table gives V, J and clone size, and the DNA gave D and trimming. Across this sample there are about 150,000 clones, with more than 65% seen only once. About 8.9% of the sample is in the top ten clones.

Results and caveats for the whole study, not just this receptor: The quantity of clinical and demographic metadata differed by source and by participant and was supplied without curation.

The CDR3, from cysteine to phenylalanine, totals 14 residues. The entry retains the CDR3 DNA only, 42 bases that are in frame from base 1. V has 8 bases trimmed and J has 7 bases trimmed; junction bases matching no gene number 8. The germline V gene yields MRHNA for CDR1 and SNTAGT for CDR2. About this clone itself: The antigen it binds to is not known. No base quality values were provided; no much bigger clone lies one nucleotide off.

Material: peripheral blood. This TCR was recovered from a woman in her forties or fifties with acute or convalescent COVID-19. The chain uses TRBV6-4 and TRBJ2-1; TRBD2 fits 10 bases in the junction. CDR3 loop: CASGTGTSANEQFF. The nucleotide sequence is given as TGTGCCAGCGGGACCGGGACTAGCGCTAATGAGCAGTTCTTC.